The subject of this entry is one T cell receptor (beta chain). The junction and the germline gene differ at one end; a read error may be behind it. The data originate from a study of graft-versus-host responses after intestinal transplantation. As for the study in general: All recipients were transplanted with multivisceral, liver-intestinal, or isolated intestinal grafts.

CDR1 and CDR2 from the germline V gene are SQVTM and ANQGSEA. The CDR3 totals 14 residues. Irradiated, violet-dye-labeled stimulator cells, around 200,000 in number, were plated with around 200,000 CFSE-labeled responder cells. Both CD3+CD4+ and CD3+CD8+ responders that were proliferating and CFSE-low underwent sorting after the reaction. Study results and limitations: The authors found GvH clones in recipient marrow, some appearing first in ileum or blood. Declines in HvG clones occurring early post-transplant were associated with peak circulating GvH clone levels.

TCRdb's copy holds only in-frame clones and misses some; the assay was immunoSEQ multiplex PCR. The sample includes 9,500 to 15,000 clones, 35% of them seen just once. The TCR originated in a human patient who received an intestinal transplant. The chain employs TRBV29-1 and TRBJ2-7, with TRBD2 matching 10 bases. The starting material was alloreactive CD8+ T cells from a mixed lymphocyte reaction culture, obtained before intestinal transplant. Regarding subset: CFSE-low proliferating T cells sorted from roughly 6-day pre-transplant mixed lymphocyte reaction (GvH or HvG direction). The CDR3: CSVSGLAASYEQHF. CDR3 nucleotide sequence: TGCAGCGTCTCCGGACTAGCGGCTTCCTACGAGCAGCACTTC.